These 3 T cell receptor beta chains share one sample of origin, sequenced in a study of blood T cell repertoires in COVID-19. Generated by immunoSEQ multiplex PCR, the TCRdb table keeps only in-frame clones and is missing some. The sample consists of approximately 240,000 clones, 70% to 90% of them appearing once. Sequenced material: peripheral blood. The receptors shown here come from a man aged 50-59 years who had recovered from COVID-19.

The chain has TRBV30 and TRBJ1-2; D remains ambiguous. Germline V CDR1 and CDR2: GTSNPN, SVGIG (reference sequence). The CDR3 runs 12 residues. Trimming shortened V by 7 bases and J by 1 base, and 10 bases separated the two germline ends. Here the CDR3 reads CALRPINYGYTF. DNA of the CDR3: TGTGCCTTGCGCCCGATTAACTATGGCTACACCTTC.

V gene TRBV11-2 combines with J gene TRBJ2-4; the D is unclear. The germline V and J ends were trimmed by 3 bases and 10 bases, with 7 bases remaining between them. CDR3 size: 11 residues. CDR1 is SGHAT and CDR2 is FQNNGV in the germline V gene. Written as DNA, the CDR3 is TGTGCCAGCAGCTTTAGTAAGATTCAGTACTTC. Its protein product is CASSFSKIQYF.

V and J are TRBV19 and TRBJ1-1; weak D call: TRBD1 (6 bases). CDR1 and CDR2 from the germline V gene are LNHDA and SQIVND (reference sequence). The V end lost 5 bases, the J end lost 3 bases, and 10 bases lay between the germline ends. The CDR3 covers 13 residues. The CDR3 here is CASSWTAHTEAFF. Written as DNA, the CDR3 is TGTGCCAGTAGTTGGACAGCACACACTGAAGCTTTCTTT. Complete variable domain (other parts from reference TRBV19 and TRBJ1-1): DGGITQSPKYLFRKEGQNVTLSCEQNLNHDAMYWYRQDPGQGLRLIYYSQIVNDFQKGDIAEGYSVSREKKESFPLTVTSAQKNPTAFYLCASSWTAHTEAFFGQGTRLTVV.